The 2 T cell receptor beta chains reported below all come from one sample, sequenced in a study of spatial heterogeneity in lung cancer. Time point of the sample: blood at routine non-recurrence follow-up after resection. TCRdb analysed the 5' RACE reads with MiXCR anew, one entry per CDR3 protein. The data hold fewer than 150,000 distinct CDR3 sequences, with roughly a tenth observed a single time. The sequenced sample was PBMCs, obtained at follow-up. The source of these receptors is a female donor with early-stage non-small cell lung cancer.

The chain recombines TRBV12-3 or TRBV12-4 with TRBJ1-6; D call uncertain. The CDR3 consists of 13 residues. Trimming took 0 bases from V and 4 from J, leaving 1 base between them. CDR3 in DNA: TGTGCCAGCAGTTTAGCGTATAATTCACCCCTCCACTTT. This codes for CASSLAYNSPLHF.

This clonotype was recorded a few times. The chain employs TRBV18 and TRBJ2-1; 11 bases match TRBD2. This CDR3 is built from 15 residues. Germline CDR1 is KGHSH and CDR2 is LQKENI. Germline trimming cut 6 bases from V and 9 bases from J; bases unmatched to any gene: 10. CDR3 sequence: CASSPTSGRRGEQFF. As DNA, the CDR3 is TGTGCCAGCTCTCCAACTAGCGGGAGAAGGGGTGAGCAGTTCTTC.